A single TCR beta chain is shown here with its context. The sample holds many counts of this clonotype. The antigen it binds to is not known. No base qualities exist here, and no much larger clone lies one base off it. The junction shows trimming of 2 bases on V and 3 bases on J, and the gene matches do not reach 6 bases of it. The germline V gene encodes CDR1 MNHNS and CDR2 SASEGT. Spanning cysteine to phenylalanine, the CDR3 consists of 16 amino acids. The read is trimmed to its CDR3 DNA, 48 bases read in frame from base 1. The sample belongs to a study of read filtering for tumor transcriptome and immune sequencing (dated by TCRdb to between 2020 and 2021). Background for the entire study: Of the patients in the cohort, approximately 16 were male and over twelve were female, and their mean age was roughly 68 years, with a range of about 45 to 80. After DNase treatment, whole-transcriptome libraries were prepared using the TruSeq RNA Access Library Prep Kit. Under revised international staging, about eight patients fell into R-ISS I, 15 or so into R-ISS II and more than five into R-ISS III. The study compared TCR repertoires from targeted immune repertoire sequencing and bulk whole-transcriptome sequencing run on the same bone marrow samples. As a main aim, a read-filtering strategy for immune repertoire data was addressed, with the specific question being whether clonotypes supported by a single read should be removed. Per sample, about 4.05 to 10.27 million TCR-region mapped reads were obtained with IR-seq, compared with only about 80 to 1,300 with RNA-seq.

The Immunoverse kit was used to build TCR libraries from about 430 ng RNA, with molecular barcoded adaptors covering alpha/delta and beta/gamma chains. TCR library preparation used the same RNA that went into transcriptome sequencing. TCR libraries were sequenced on an Illumina HiSeq 4000 with 2 x 150 cycles. The authors' pipeline ran thus. With MiXCR, TCR reads were aligned to human V, D, J and C references and assembled into CDR3 clonotypes, with quality filtering and error correction included. The tcR package in R was used for analysis of clonotype counts and gene usage diversity. For inspection of raw mapping reads, RNA-seq reads were mapped by STAR aligner version 2.5.3a onto GRCh37 of the human genome. To test how sequencing depth affects detected clonotypes, IR-seq fastq files were randomly downsampled with Seqtk 1.3. TCRdb itself trimmed the public reads at Q25 with fastp, ran MiXCR and retained productive beta chains. Records with the same CDR3 protein are collapsed into one entry carrying the most frequent genes and DNA. The V and J calls reflect TCRdb's pipeline rather than the authors' work. Here the sample has some 80,000 distinct CDR3 sequences; more than 9% occur a single time. The ten largest clonotypes hold 15% of the sample.

The paper's findings and limits, for the study overall: The correlation between IR-seq and RNA-seq shared clonotype proportions rose when single-read clonotypes were removed. Single-read clonotypes made up roughly four fifths of clonotypes but about 3.3% of total reads in IR-seq, and approximately 73% of clonotypes and approximately 42% of reads in RNA-seq. IR-seq captured clonotypes at much higher depth and more reliably than RNA-seq, and smaller IR-seq throughput sufficed to identify most shared clonotypes. The sorted CD138-negative fraction was composed of a mixed bone marrow immune population rather than of purified T cells.

Every patient had bone marrow sampled at the time of active disease. Bone marrow mononuclear cells were isolated by Ficoll-Hypaque density gradient centrifugation. Myeloma plasma cells were removed and CD138-negative cells were collected by negative selection after labeling with CD138 magnetic microbeads on a MACS separator. Flow cytometry with CD138 antibodies on an Attune NxT was used to check how pure the isolated cells were. Total RNA was extracted with TRIzol reagent and quantified with a NanoDrop spectrophotometer. For each patient, paired RNA-seq and IR-seq were run on the CD138-negative bone marrow sample from that patient.

The specimen was a population of CD138-negative cells sorted from bone marrow. The intended sense of this specimen's cell subset or site label: bone marrow mononuclear cells depleted of CD138+ plasma/myeloma cells by negative magnetic selection. The receptor comes from a donor at least 40 years old with multiple myeloma. Rearrangement joined TRBV6-1 to TRBJ1-5; 8 bases in the junction line up with TRBD1. The CDR3 protein sequence reads: CASSESQGALNQPQHF. The base sequence is TGTGCCAGCAGTGAATCGCAGGGGGCTCTCAATCAGCCCCAGCATTTT.